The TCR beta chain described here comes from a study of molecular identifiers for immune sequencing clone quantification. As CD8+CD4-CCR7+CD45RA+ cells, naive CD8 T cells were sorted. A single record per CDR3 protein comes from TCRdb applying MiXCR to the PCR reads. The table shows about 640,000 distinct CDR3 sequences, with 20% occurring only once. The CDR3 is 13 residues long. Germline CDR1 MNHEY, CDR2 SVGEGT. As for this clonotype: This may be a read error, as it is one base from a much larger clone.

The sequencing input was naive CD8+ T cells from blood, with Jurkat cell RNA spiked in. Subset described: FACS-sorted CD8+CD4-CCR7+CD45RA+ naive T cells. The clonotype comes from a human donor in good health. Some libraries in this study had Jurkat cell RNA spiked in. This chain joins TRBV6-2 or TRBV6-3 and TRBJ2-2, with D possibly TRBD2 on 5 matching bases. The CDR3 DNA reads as TGTGCCAGCACACGGCCGAACACCGGGGAGCTGTCTTTT. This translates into CASTRPNTGELSF.